This T cell receptor (beta chain) was profiled in a study of Tregs in tolerant kidney transplant recipients. Germline V gene data show CDR1 as SGHTA and CDR2 as FQGNSA. This CDR3 spans 15 amino acids. V lost 4 bases and J lost 7; bases outside the gene matches: 3. This table comes from immunoSEQ multiplex PCR, and its TCRdb copy is limited to in-frame clones, with some not included. Here the sample table reports about 48,000 clones. On this clone itself: As yet, its antigen is unknown. The CDR3 end lies 3 residues beyond the end of the read and is filled in from the germline J gene.

Unstimulated Tregs (CD4+CD25+CD127-) and CD4+CD25- non-Tregs were sorted from PBMCs. Study outcomes and limitations: Biological reproducibility was not directly addressed, but technical replication error appeared minimal. Activated donor B cell expansion appeared to reveal the most relevant donor-specific TCRbeta repertoire. Donor-specific Treg expansion exceeded global Treg expansion in tolerant patients, suggesting antigen drive.

This receptor was taken from a human donor who received a combined kidney and bone marrow transplant. The sequenced sample was CD4+ T cells from blood, obtained before the transplant. V and J are TRBV7-2 and TRBJ1-6, with TRBD1 matching over 11 bases. The covered CDR3 bases are TGTGCCAGCAGCTCCGGACAGGGGGCGAATTCACCC. Residues: CASSSGQGANSP. The full CDR3 is CASSSGQGANSPLHF.